Shown below are 18 T cell receptor beta chains from a single sample sequenced in a study of identical twins. TCRdb ran MiXCR on the 5' RACE reads and lists one entry per CDR3 protein. The sample carries about 570,000 distinct CDR3 sequences, roughly 9.9% recorded once. The sample was also linked to a second study, of yellow fever vaccine responses in identical twins.

Specimen: PBMCs. Receptors originate from a young woman in good health.

This clonotype came up many times. The chain has TRBV7-9 and TRBJ1-4; 8 bases match TRBD1. The CDR3 contains 13 residues. V trimming: 4 bases; J trimming: 7 bases; junction bases outside the gene matches: 2. Germline V gene sequence: CDR1 SEHNR, CDR2 FQNEAQ (reference sequence). CDR3 region: CASSSQGAEKLFF. The CDR3, as DNA: TGTGCCAGCAGCTCCCAGGGGGCTGAAAAACTGTTTTTT.

The sample holds many counts of this clonotype. The chain couples TRBV7-6 to TRBJ2-7; a possible D gene is TRBD2 (6 bases). From germline, CDR1 is SGHVS and CDR2 FNYEAQ. The germline V and J ends were trimmed by 8 bases and 4 bases, with 24 bases remaining between them. The CDR3 spans 16 residues. In nucleotides, the CDR3 is TGTGCCAGCGCACCCGGGACCGATGGGACTTGGTACGAGCAGTACTTC. It specifies CASAPGTDGTWYEQYF.

This clonotype was counted many times. The CDR3 loop is CASSFLPLSYNEQFF. CDR3 nucleotide sequence: TGTGCCAGCAGCTTTCTACCACTCTCCTACAATGAGCAGTTCTTC. The chain couples TRBV11-2 to TRBJ2-1; D gene unclear. The CDR3 contains 15 residues. V lost 3 bases, J lost 0 bases, and 9 bases lay in between. The germline V gene has CDR1 SGHAT and CDR2 FQNNGV. The full variable domain, its missing parts supplied by reference TRBV11-2 and TRBJ2-1, is EAGVAQSPRYKIIEKRQSVAFWCNPISGHATLYWYQQILGQGPKLLIQFQNNGVVDDSQLPKDRFSAERLKGVDSTLKIQPAKLEDSAVYLCASSFLPLSYNEQFFGPGTRLTVL.

This clonotype occurred many times. The genes are TRBV12-3 or TRBV12-4 and TRBJ2-5, with a weak D call TRBD2 (6 bases). V gave up 6 bases and J gave up 5 bases, with 10 bases separating them. CDR3 length equals 12 residues. The CDR3 loop is CASRGDLETQYF. DNA of the CDR3: TGTGCCAGCAGAGGGGACTTGGAGACCCAGTACTTC.

The chain joins TRBV6-2 or TRBV6-3 to TRBJ2-7; D gene uncertain. Trimming shortened V by 6 bases and J by 3 bases, and 15 bases separated the two germline ends. CDR1 MNHEY and CDR2 SVGEGT come from the germline V gene. CDR3 size: 14 residues. The DNA for the CDR3 is TGTGCCAGCAGCGAGTGGGTGGGATTCTACGAGCAGTACTTC. Translating it yields CASSEWVGFYEQYF.

The gene calls are TRBV27 and TRBJ2-3, with 8 nucleotides matching TRBD1. Germline V gene sequence: CDR1 MNHEY, CDR2 SMNVEV (reference sequence). The V gene end was trimmed by 6 bases and the J gene end by 4 bases; junction bases not matched to a gene: 15. The CDR3 contains 17 residues. The CDR3 loop reads CASSPFPGQGYADTQYF. Written as DNA, the CDR3 is TGTGCCAGCAGCCCCTTCCCCGGACAGGGCTACGCAGATACGCAGTATTTT.

This chain connects TRBV5-1 to TRBJ1-5; 8 positions match TRBD1. Germline assignment: CDR1 SGHRS and CDR2 YFSETQ. J lost 2 bases, V lost 3 bases, and 7 bases had no gene match. The CDR3 runs to 16 residues. DNA of the CDR3: TGCGCCAGCAGCTCAACCCCGGGACAGGGCAATCAGCCCCAGCATTTT. Translated: CASSSTPGQGNQPQHF.

This chain links TRBV10-3 with TRBJ2-5; TRBD1 agrees at 8 bases. The trim removed 4 bases at V and 1 base at J, leaving 5 bases unmatched. Germline loops: CDR1 ENHRY, CDR2 SYGVKD. This CDR3 has 15 residues. The CDR3 nucleotides read TGTGCCATCAGTGGGGGACAGGCGCCCCAAGAGACCCAGTACTTC. This sequence encodes CAISGGQAPQETQYF.

This clonotype was recorded many times. The chain links TRBV29-1 to TRBJ2-7; D gene uncertain. Trimming pared 7 bases from V and 2 bases from J, leaving 12 bases between. Germline CDR1 and CDR2: SQVTM and ANQGSEA. This CDR3 spans 12 amino acids. The CDR3 DNA follows: TGCAGCGGTGGGCCAAGCCCCTACGAGCAGTACTTC. It translates to CSGGPSPYEQYF.

The chain links TRBV27 to TRBJ2-1; perhaps TRBD2 as D (5 bases). This CDR3 has 15 amino acids. The V end lost 3 bases, the J end lost 8 bases, and 17 bases lay between the germline ends. Germline loops: CDR1 MNHEY, CDR2 SMNVEV (reference sequence). The CDR3 loop is CASSLRASSRHEQFF. CDR3 nucleotide sequence: TGTGCCAGCAGTTTGCGGGCCTCCTCCCGCCATGAGCAGTTCTTC.

This clonotype showed up many times. The chain has TRBV6-5 and TRBJ2-1; 7 bases are shared with TRBD2. Germline values: CDR1 MNHEY, CDR2 SVGAGI. The CDR3 totals 15 residues. J lost 3 bases, V lost 0 bases, and 2 bases had no gene match. Here the CDR3 reads CASSYSQRDYNEQFF. In nucleotides, the CDR3 is TGTGCCAGCAGTTACTCCCAGCGGGACTACAATGAGCAGTTCTTC.

At least ten counts were recorded for this clonotype. The chain joins TRBV7-9 to TRBJ2-4; possibly TRBD2 for D (5 bases). This CDR3 region has 15 residues. The germline V gene encodes CDR1 SEHNR and CDR2 FQNEAQ (reference sequence). The ends were cut back, 5 bases at V and 5 bases at J, with 16 bases in the middle. The CDR3 DNA reads TGTGCCAGCAGCCCTGGGGAGTCTTCCCAAAACATTCAGTACTTC. Protein: CASSPGESSQNIQYF.

This clonotype showed up many times. The chain is built from TRBV5-1 and TRBJ1-6; TRBD1 agrees at 7 bases. The CDR3 totals 15 residues. V dropped 4 bases and J dropped 6; count of bases not matched to a gene: 7. Germline CDR1 and CDR2: SGHRS and YFSETQ. The CDR3 DNA reads TGCGCCAGCAGCCTTCTCGGACAGGTTAATTCACCCCTCCACTTT. Residues: CASSLLGQVNSPLHF.

For the CDR3, the DNA is TGTGCCAGCAGCTTGGGGGGGGCCCGGGGCGAGCAGTACTTC. Translation: CASSLGGARGEQYF. This chain uses TRBV5-6 with TRBJ2-7; TRBD1 or TRBD2 may be the D gene (6 bases each). Germline assignment: CDR1 SGHDT and CDR2 YYEEEE. There are 14 residues in the CDR3. V was cut by 0 bases and J by 6 bases, with 13 bases left in between. The full variable domain, rest sourced from reference TRBV5-6 and TRBJ2-7, is DAGVTQSPTHLIKTRGQQVTLRCSPKSGHDTVSWYQQALGQGPQFIFQYYEEEERQRGNFPDRFSGHQFPNYSSELNVNALLLGDSALYLCASSLGGARGEQYFGPGTRLTVT.

This clonotype was seen a few times. The gene calls are TRBV28 and TRBJ1-2; maybe TRBD1 (6 bases). The germline V gene encodes CDR1 MDHEN and CDR2 SYDVKM. This CDR3 has 15 amino acids. V was trimmed by 5 bases and J by 7 bases, leaving 20 bases between them. For the CDR3, the DNA is TGTGCCAGCAGTCTCGAGAGGGGGTTTGGGAGTGGCTACACCTTC. It codes for CASSLERGFGSGYTF.

The table lists this clonotype with a few counts. V and J are TRBV15 and TRBJ2-1; 9 bases map to TRBD1. Trimming took 0 bases from V and 5 from J; bases not matched to a gene: 2. This CDR3 spans 15 amino acids. From germline, CDR1 is LNHNV and CDR2 YYDKDF (reference sequence). The CDR3 sequence is CATSREDRGHNEQFF. The CDR3 nucleotides read TGTGCCACCAGCAGAGAGGACAGGGGCCACAATGAGCAGTTCTTC.

This clonotype has more than one count but fewer than ten. In nucleotides, the CDR3 is TGCGCCAGCAGCTTGGAAGGGATCGGGGGGCAGGGGCAAGAGACCCAGTACTTC. Amino acid sequence: CASSLEGIGGQGQETQYF. V is TRBV5-1 and J is TRBJ2-5; D may be TRBD2 (7 bases). This CDR3 region has 18 residues. Germline-derived CDR1 and CDR2 are SGHRS and YFSETQ. The V end was cut by 0 bases, the J end by 2 bases, with 20 bases between. Variable domain in full (rest from reference TRBV5-1 and TRBJ2-5): KAGVTQTPRYLIKTRGQQVTLSCSPISGHRSVSWYQQTPGQGLQFLFEYFSETQRNKGNFPGRFSGRQFSNSRSEMNVSTLELGDSALYLCASSLEGIGGQGQETQYFGPGTRLLVL.

The V and J genes are TRBV29-1 and TRBJ2-5, with TRBD1 as a possible D gene (6 bases). This CDR3 contains 13 residues. Trimming took 6 bases from V and 3 from J, leaving 14 bases between them. CDR1 is SQVTM, CDR2 ANQGSEA, per germline. For the CDR3, the DNA is TGCAGCGTCGCCCCCGGGACAAAAGAGACCCAGTACTTC. Translation gives CSVAPGTKETQYF.